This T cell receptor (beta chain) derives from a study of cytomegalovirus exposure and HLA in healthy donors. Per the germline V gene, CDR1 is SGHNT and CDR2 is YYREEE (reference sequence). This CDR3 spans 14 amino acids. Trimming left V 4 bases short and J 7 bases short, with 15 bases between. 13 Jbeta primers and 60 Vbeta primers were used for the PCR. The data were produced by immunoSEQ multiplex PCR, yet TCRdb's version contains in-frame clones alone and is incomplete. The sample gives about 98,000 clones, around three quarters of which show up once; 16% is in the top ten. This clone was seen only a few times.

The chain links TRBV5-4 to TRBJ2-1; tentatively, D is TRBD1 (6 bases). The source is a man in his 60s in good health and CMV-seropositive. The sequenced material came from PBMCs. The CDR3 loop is CASSPGQNRNEQFF. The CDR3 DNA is TGTGCCAGCAGCCCAGGACAGAACAGGAATGAGCAGTTCTTC.